These T cell receptor beta chains were read from a single sample in a study of cytomegalovirus exposure and HLA in healthy donors. The protocol was immunoSEQ multiplex PCR, while the TCRdb copy is restricted to in-frame clones and leaves out a portion. The sample lists about 220,000 clones, roughly 75% occurring once. Sample: PBMCs. The source is a woman aged 25 to 39 in good health and CMV-seronegative. CDR3s include the opening cysteine and the closing phenylalanine or tryptophan. Fields, in order: V gene, clone size, J gene, CDR3 protein. Clone size is given for some rows only: seen once, a few or many times, or a class if the clone is expanded.

TRBV6-5	few	TRBJ2-1	CASSVGGNEQFF
TRBV25-1	-	TRBJ2-1	CASSENYPSYNEQFF
TRBV6-1	once	TRBJ2-5	CASSFLQGAETQYF
TRBV2	-	TRBJ1-5	CASNGGANQPQHF
TRBV19	few	TRBJ1-1	CASRNTGLTGEAFF
TRBV10-3	once	TRBJ1-1	CAISTGREAFF
TRBV28	-	TRBJ1-5	CASRTGVFNQPQHF
TRBV5-1	once	TRBJ2-3	CASSSGRTIDTDTQYF
TRBV6-6	once	TRBJ1-1	CATVPGQGSVTEAFF
TRBV5-4	-	TRBJ2-5	CASSLAPYETQYF
TRBV10-3	once	TRBJ2-3	CAISESQRGGQGADTQYF
TRBV4-1	-	TRBJ1-2	CASSQTGGDYYGYTF
TRBV30	-	TRBJ2-3	CAWSTRISTDTQYF
TRBV4-1	-	TRBJ1-1	CASSPPVNTEAFF
TRBV10-3	-	TRBJ1-2	CAISEGDLDRHHGYTF
TRBV7-9	-	TRBJ2-5	CASSLDRGVETQYF